Shown below are 17 T cell receptor beta chains from a single sample sequenced in a study of graft-versus-host responses after intestinal transplantation. No cognate antigen is known for these TCRs. Measured with immunoSEQ multiplex PCR; TCRdb has only the in-frame clones, and not every one. Here the sample spans under 90,000 clones, around 93% being singletons. Source: unstimulated CD4+ T cells sorted from spleen or lymph node cells, taken before transplant. Source of these receptors: a human donor who was the organ donor for an intestinal transplant.

This clone has a single count. V usage is TRBV7-9 and J usage is TRBJ1-1; D is undetermined. This CDR3 has 14 amino acids. Trimming pared 3 bases from V and 1 base from J, leaving 9 bases between. Per the germline V gene, CDR1 is SEHNR and CDR2 is FQNEAQ (reference sequence). The CDR3 region has the DNA TGTGCCAGCAGCTTTGAGGGCCCGAACACTGAAGCTTTCTTT. Encoded protein: CASSFEGPNTEAFF.

The chain employs TRBV28 and TRBJ2-7, with D possibly TRBD1 on 6 matching bases. Germline V gene sequence: CDR1 MDHEN, CDR2 SYDVKM. The CDR3 runs 15 residues. V was cut by 4 bases and J by 3 bases, with 16 bases left in between. CDR3: CASSYSLDSYYEQYF. The CDR3 bases are TGTGCCAGCAGTTACTCGCTGGACAGCTACTACGAGCAGTACTTC.

The chain links TRBV7-2 to TRBJ2-1, with TRBD2 matching 7 bases. Germline V gives CDR1 SGHTA, CDR2 FQGNSA. The V segment lost 5 bases and the J segment 6 bases; nucleotides outside the gene matches: 10. The CDR3 runs to 15 residues. The CDR3 loop reads CASSPQGLVANEQFF. The CDR3 nucleotides are TGTGCCAGCAGCCCCCAAGGACTAGTAGCCAATGAGCAGTTCTTC.

The chain combines TRBV19 with TRBJ1-2; D may be TRBD1 (5 bases). V lost 10 bases to trimming and J lost 6 bases, with 18 bases between them. The CDR3 spans 13 residues. CDR1 is LNHDA and CDR2 is SQIVND in the germline V gene (reference sequence). In nucleotides, the CDR3 is TGTGCCACAAGCCCAGGGCCAGTCCATGGCTACACCTTC. It codes for CATSPGPVHGYTF.

This chain links TRBV10-3 with TRBJ2-2; D is possibly TRBD1 (6 bases). CDR1 and CDR2 (germline): ENHRY, SYGVKD. V lost 7 bases, J lost 6 bases, and 6 bases lay in between. The CDR3 totals 11 residues. CDR3 amino acids: CAIKGAGELFF. The DNA for the CDR3 is TGTGCCATCAAGGGGGCCGGGGAGCTGTTTTTT.

This chain joins TRBV5-1 and TRBJ2-3; D remains unclear. Trimming took 0 bases from V and 0 from J, leaving 14 bases between them. Germline CDR1 is SGHRS and CDR2 is YFSETQ. The length of the CDR3 is 17 residues. The CDR3 DNA reads TGCGCCAGCAGCTTGGCCCTAAGCGCCCTTAGCACAGATACGCAGTATTTT. It specifies CASSLALSALSTDTQYF. Based on the CDR3 plus reference TRBV5-1 and TRBJ2-3, the full variable domain is KAGVTQTPRYLIKTRGQQVTLSCSPISGHRSVSWYQQTPGQGLQFLFEYFSETQRNKGNFPGRFSGRQFSNSRSEMNVSTLELGDSALYLCASSLALSALSTDTQYFGPGTRLTVL.

The rearrangement joins TRBV10-3 to TRBJ2-7; 12 positions match TRBD2. This CDR3 has 14 amino acids. Trimming removed 6 bases from V and 5 bases from J; junction bases left unmatched: 5. Germline V gene data show CDR1 as ENHRY and CDR2 as SYGVKD. The CDR3 DNA reads as TGTGCCATCAGCTCTAGCGGGAGGGCCCACGAGCAGTACTTC. Amino acids: CAISSSGRAHEQYF.

The chain couples TRBV10-2 to TRBJ2-3, with TRBD2 identical over 9 bases. From germline, CDR1 is WSHSY and CDR2 SAAADI. This CDR3 has 15 residues. V was clipped by 7 bases and J by 6 bases; unmatched bases: 11. CDR3 sequence reads: CASMLREGRWDTQYF. Here the CDR3 DNA reads TGCGCCAGCATGCTGCGGGAGGGCCGTTGGGATACGCAGTATTTT.

V is TRBV27 and J is TRBJ1-3, with D possibly being TRBD1 (6 bases). This CDR3 spans 16 amino acids. V dropped 3 bases and J dropped 4 bases, with 16 bases sitting between them. In germline, CDR1 is MNHEY, CDR2 SMNVEV (reference sequence). The CDR3 here is CASSFTPTGSGNTIYF. CDR3 in DNA: TGTGCCAGCAGTTTCACCCCAACAGGGTCGGGAAACACCATATATTTT.

The chain combines TRBV30 with TRBJ1-2, with 7 bases identical to TRBD1. There are 13 residues in the CDR3. Germline V gene lookup returns CDR1 GTSNPN and CDR2 SVGIG (reference sequence). The ends lost 8 bases at V and 4 bases at J; junction bases unmatched: 10. This CDR3 is CAANRGGFYGYTF. The CDR3, as DNA: TGTGCCGCTAACAGGGGAGGCTTCTATGGCTACACCTTC.

Here the CDR3 DNA reads TGTGCCACCAGCAGGGACAGAGCAACCTACGAGCAGTACTTC. It is translated as CATSRDRATYEQYF. The rearrangement joins TRBV15 to TRBJ2-7; D may be TRBD1 (6 bases). This CDR3 spans 14 amino acids. V was clipped by 3 bases and J by 2 bases, with 11 bases between them. Germline lookup yields CDR1 LNHNV and CDR2 YYDKDF (reference sequence).

The chain has TRBV9 and TRBJ2-1; 11 nucleotides line up with TRBD2. The germline V gene has CDR1 SGDLS and CDR2 YYNGEE. V was pared by 4 bases and J by 1 base, with 4 bases of the junction left unmatched. The CDR3 length is 16 residues. The CDR3, as DNA: TGTGCCAGCAGCACCCGACTAGCGGGGTCCTACAATGAGCAGTTCTTC. Encoded protein: CASSTRLAGSYNEQFF. The variable domain in full, completed from reference TRBV9 and TRBJ2-1, reads DSGVTQTPKHLITATGQRVTLRCSPRSGDLSVYWYQQSLDQGLQFLIQYYNGEERAKGNILERFSAQQFPDLHSELNLSSLELGDSALYFCASSTRLAGSYNEQFFGPGTRLTVL.

The CDR3 coding sequence is TGTGCCAGCAGCTCGGGTGGGACAGGGGCCCACTATGGCTACACCTTC. Translation gives CASSSGGTGAHYGYTF. The V gene is TRBV5-4, the J gene TRBJ1-2, with 10 bases lining up with TRBD1. The CDR3 sequence is 16 residues long. The V gene's germline CDR1 is SGHNT and CDR2 YYREEE (reference sequence). Germline trimming cut 3 bases from V and 3 bases from J; bases unmatched to any gene: 8.

The gene calls are TRBV2 and TRBJ2-5, with a weak D call TRBD1 (6 bases). V was cut by 8 bases and J by 5 bases, with 21 bases left in between. Germline V gene sequence: CDR1 SNHLY, CDR2 FYNNEI. The CDR3 covers 15 residues. CDR3 DNA: TGTGCCAGCCGGACCAGAGGGGGTAGGGGGGAGACCCAGTACTTC. Translated: CASRTRGGRGETQYF.

V usage is TRBV6-1 and J usage is TRBJ1-2, with no clear D. This CDR3 is built from 12 residues. Germline-derived CDR1 and CDR2 are MNHNS and SASEGT. Trimming took off 8 bases at V and 3 bases at J, with 10 bases between the two ends. The CDR3 spells CASHRGYYGYTF. The CDR3 nucleotides read TGTGCCAGCCATAGAGGCTACTATGGCTACACCTTC.

V gene TRBV7-9 combines with J gene TRBJ2-5; 8 bases match TRBD2. Trimming cost V 5 bases and J 6 bases; bases outside gene matches: 14. The CDR3 runs 16 residues. Germline V lookup: CDR1 SEHNR, CDR2 FQNEAQ (reference sequence). CDR3 protein: CASSQTLAGEYQTQYF. CDR3 coding DNA: TGTGCCAGCAGCCAAACCCTAGCGGGCGAGTACCAGACCCAGTACTTC.

Of note for this clone: The junction does not match germline at one end; this may be a read error. The chain uses TRBV30 and TRBJ1-3; D gene ambiguous. Germline V gene sequence: CDR1 GTSNPN, CDR2 SVGIG (reference sequence). There are 15 residues in the CDR3. This CDR3 reads CAWSTSEHSGSTIYF. The CDR3 DNA is TGTGCCTGGAGTACCTCGGAGCACTCTGGAAGCACCATATATTTT.